Presented here are 26 T cell receptor beta chains from one specimen sequenced in a study of Graves' ophthalmopathy and Graves' hyperthyroidism. Investigators amplified TCR beta CDR3 regions from RNA transcripts. Scientists carried out first-round RT-PCR using HTBI primers and then a second-round multiplex PCR. A single record per CDR3 protein comes from TCRdb applying MiXCR to the multiplex PCR reads. The sample records around 660,000 distinct CDR3 sequences, 35% to 50% being singletons. The sequenced sample consisted of peripheral blood. These receptors all come from an adult man with Graves' ophthalmopathy.

This clonotype has at least ten counts. V gene TRBV7-6 combines with J gene TRBJ1-2; 7 bases are a match to TRBD1. Germline V gene sequence: CDR1 SGHVS, CDR2 FNYEAQ. Trimming removed 4 bases from V and 4 bases from J; junction bases left unmatched: 3. This CDR3 spans 13 amino acids. This CDR3 is CASSYRDSYGYTF. CDR3 bases: TGTGCCAGCAGCTACCGGGACAGCTATGGCTACACCTTC.

Written as DNA, the CDR3 is TGTGCCAGCGCCAGGGAATCGGACACTGAAGCTTTCTTT. Residues: CASARESDTEAFF. The J gene is TRBJ1-1, the V gene TRBV6-4, with a weak D call TRBD1 (5 bases). Germline V gene sequence: CDR1 MRHNA, CDR2 SNTAGT. The CDR3 loop spans 13 amino acids. The germline V and J ends were trimmed by 8 bases and 3 bases, with 13 bases remaining between them.

The chain couples TRBV7-9 to TRBJ1-5; unclear D gene. CDR3 length equals 12 residues. Germline lookup yields CDR1 SEHNR and CDR2 FQNEAQ (reference sequence). Trimming removed 6 bases at V and 10 bases at J, with 13 bases between. CDR3 DNA: TGTGCCAGCAGTGAGGCGGGGAACCCCCAGCATTTT. Its translation: CASSEAGNPQHF.

Here the CDR3 DNA reads TGCAGCCCATCCGGGGGCCAAGAGACCCAGTACTTC. It encodes CSPSGGQETQYF. The chain is built from TRBV29-1 and TRBJ2-5; weak D call: TRBD2 (6 bases). V was shortened by 8 bases and J by 1 base, with 11 bases between the two germline ends. The CDR3 has 12 amino acids. Germline assignment: CDR1 SQVTM and CDR2 ANQGSEA.

This clonotype appeared a few times. The V gene is TRBV24-1, the J gene TRBJ1-5; 7 nucleotides align to TRBD1. The length of the CDR3 is 15 residues. Per germline, CDR1 KGHDR and CDR2 SFDVKD. Unmatched junction bases numbered 13, after V lost 4 bases and J lost 11 bases. The CDR3 loop reads CATSEPRGKVVTQHF. The CDR3 DNA reads TGTGCCACCAGTGAGCCCAGGGGGAAAGTAGTGACCCAGCATTTT.

This clonotype has a count of ten or more. The J gene is TRBJ1-2, the V gene TRBV20-1; D may be TRBD1 (6 bases). V was shortened by 1 base and J by 5 bases, with 11 bases between the two germline ends. Per the germline V gene, CDR1 is DFQATT and CDR2 is SNEGSKA (reference sequence). The length of the CDR3 is 13 residues. The CDR3 sequence is CSARAQGLYGYTF. The DNA for the CDR3 is TGCAGTGCTAGAGCGCAGGGGCTTTATGGCTACACCTTC.

This clonotype was observed at least ten times. The V and J genes are TRBV25-1 and TRBJ1-6; no reliable D call. V was shortened by 2 bases and J by 8 bases, with 19 bases between the two germline ends. The CDR3 extends over 17 amino acids. Germline CDR1 MGHDK, CDR2 SYGVNS. The CDR3 protein is CASSEPPGRSGDSPLHF. CDR3 bases: TGTGCCAGCAGTGAACCCCCCGGAAGATCTGGGGATTCACCCCTCCACTTT.

About this clonotype itself: Being one base from a much bigger clone, this may be a read error. In DNA, the CDR3 is TGTGCCAGCAGCTTGACGCGGAGTGAAAGACTGTTTTTT. It specifies CASSLTRSERLFF. The V call is TRBV7-6, the J call TRBJ1-4; the D is unclear. The CDR3 runs 13 residues. From germline, CDR1 is SGHVS and CDR2 FNYEAQ.

This sequence joins TRBV19 and TRBJ2-7; D possibly corresponds to TRBD2 (5 bases). Germline loops: CDR1 LNHDA, CDR2 SQIVND (reference sequence). Trimming removed 6 bases at V and 3 bases at J, with 9 bases between. CDR3 length: 12 residues. The CDR3: CASSGENYEQYF. The CDR3 nucleotides are TGTGCCAGTAGCGGGGAGAACTACGAGCAGTACTTC.

This clonotype was recorded many times. CDR3 sequence (DNA): TGTGCCAGTAGGACCAACCCAGGGACGCTGAATTCACCCCTCCACTTT. Translated: CASRTNPGTLNSPLHF. V usage is TRBV19 and J usage is TRBJ1-6; D might be TRBD1 (5 bases). This CDR3 has 16 amino acids. The V gene lost 6 bases and the J gene lost 7 bases, with 19 bases spanning the gap. Germline values: CDR1 LNHDA, CDR2 SQIVND (reference sequence). Supplemented by reference TRBV19 and TRBJ1-6, the full variable domain reads DGGITQSPKYLFRKEGQNVTLSCEQNLNHDAMYWYRQDPGQGLRLIYYSQIVNDFQKGDIAEGYSVSREKKESFPLTVTSAQKNPTAFYLCASRTNPGTLNSPLHFGNGTRLTVT.

A word on this clonotype: At one end the junction does not follow the germline gene, possibly because of a read error. This sequence joins TRBV16 and TRBJ2-2, with TRBD2 identical over 9 bases. The CDR3 extends over 16 amino acids. CDR1 is KGHSY, CDR2 FQNENV, per germline. As DNA, the CDR3 is TGCGCCAGCAGCCAAGTAGCGGGAGCGAACACCGGGGAGCTGTTTTTT. This gives the protein CASSQVAGANTGELFF.

The chain employs TRBV11-2 and TRBJ2-2, with TRBD2 matching 9 bases. The CDR3 totals 18 residues. Unmatched junction bases numbered 12, after V lost 5 bases and J lost 2 bases. In germline, CDR1 is SGHAT, CDR2 FQNNGV. The CDR3 sequence is CASSPRASGAPNTGELFF. The CDR3 DNA sequence: TGTGCCAGCAGCCCTCGGGCTAGCGGGGCCCCAAACACCGGGGAGCTGTTTTTT.

In this sample, this clonotype turned up many times. The chain is built from TRBV6-6 and TRBJ2-5; D remains ambiguous. The V gene's germline CDR1 is MNHNY and CDR2 SVGAGI (reference sequence). Deletions cut 5 bases from V and 5 bases from J, with 9 bases between. The CDR3 loop spans 12 amino acids. The CDR3 region is CASSTTEETQYF. DNA of the CDR3: TGTGCCAGCAGTACTACGGAGGAGACCCAGTACTTC.

This chain joins TRBV10-3 and TRBJ1-3; D remains unclear. V was shortened by 0 bases and J by 7 bases, with 7 bases between the two germline ends. Germline V gene lookup returns CDR1 ENHRY and CDR2 SYGVKD. There are 13 residues in the CDR3. CDR3 sequence reads: CAISESKVNTIYF. The CDR3 bases are TGTGCCATCAGTGAGTCGAAGGTGAACACCATATATTTT.

The chain uses TRBV7-9 and TRBJ2-5; TRBD2 agrees at 8 bases. In germline, CDR1 is SEHNR, CDR2 FQNEAQ (reference sequence). CDR3 size: 14 residues. V dropped 5 bases and J dropped 1; count of bases not matched to a gene: 3. CDR3 sequence (DNA): TGTGCCAGCAGCCGGGGGGGACGCCAAGAGACCCAGTACTTC. Protein sequence: CASSRGGRQETQYF. Together with reference TRBV7-9 and TRBJ2-5, the CDR3 gives the full variable domain: DTGVSQNPRHKITKRGQNVTFRCDPISEHNRLYWYRQTLGQGPEFLTYFQNEAQLEKSRLLSDRFSAERPKGSFSTLEIQRTEQGDSAMYLCASSRGGRQETQYFGPGTRLLVL.

J is TRBJ1-6 and V is TRBV9; 7 nucleotides align to TRBD1. The J segment lost 9 bases and the V segment lost 4 bases, leaving 7 bases of the junction unmatched. This CDR3 region has 14 residues. Germline CDR1 SGDLS, CDR2 YYNGEE. The CDR3 sequence: CASSPGGATSPLHF. In nucleotides, the CDR3 is TGTGCCAGCAGCCCAGGGGGGGCGACTTCACCCCTCCACTTT. Variable domain in full (rest from reference TRBV9 and TRBJ1-6): DSGVTQTPKHLITATGQRVTLRCSPRSGDLSVYWYQQSLDQGLQFLIQYYNGEERAKGNILERFSAQQFPDLHSELNLSSLELGDSALYFCASSPGGATSPLHFGNGTRLTVT.

V usage is TRBV29-1 and J usage is TRBJ2-7; D perhaps matches TRBD1 (6 bases). V was clipped by 8 bases and J by 0 bases, with 17 bases between them. The CDR3 is 14 residues long. Germline CDR1 and CDR2: SQVTM and ANQGSEA. DNA for the CDR3: TGCAGCCGGGATGACAGGAGCTACTCCTACGAGCAGTACTTC. Translating it yields CSRDDRSYSYEQYF.

This clonotype was counted only a few times. The CDR3 DNA reads TGTGCCAGCAGCCAAGAGGGGGGAGACGCCAATGGCTACACCTTC. Protein: CASSQEGGDANGYTF. The chain uses TRBV4-2 and TRBJ1-2; D possibly corresponds to TRBD1 (5 bases). V lost 0 bases and J 6 bases, leaving 14 bases between the germline ends. Germline V gene lookup returns CDR1 LGHNA and CDR2 YNFKEQ. CDR3 length equals 15 residues.

This clonotype was detected many times. This chain joins TRBV7-3 and TRBJ2-5; D uncertain. Germline lookup yields CDR1 SGHTA and CDR2 FQGTGA. The CDR3 covers 13 residues. The V and J ends lost 1 base and 1 base respectively, with 4 bases between them. This chain's CDR3 is CASSLNFQETQYF. The DNA for the CDR3 is TGTGCCAGCAGCTTAAACTTCCAAGAGACCCAGTACTTC.

This clonotype was picked up many times. V gene TRBV12-3 or TRBV12-4 combines with J gene TRBJ2-5; the D gene is possibly TRBD2 (5 bases). CDR3 length equals 14 residues. V dropped 6 bases and J dropped 7 bases, with 18 bases sitting between them. The CDR3 reads CASSLGPDAGTQYF. The CDR3 coding sequence is TGTGCCAGCAGCCTCGGACCCGACGCGGGGACCCAGTACTTC.

This clonotype was seen many times. This sequence joins TRBV24-1 and TRBJ1-5; D is undetermined. Germline V gives CDR1 KGHDR, CDR2 SFDVKD. This CDR3 region has 16 residues. V was cut by 0 bases and J by 6 bases, with 14 bases left in between. CDR3 residues: CATSDLGIPGSQPQHF. For the CDR3, the DNA is TGTGCCACCAGTGATTTGGGCATCCCGGGGAGTCAGCCCCAGCATTTT.

This clonotype was seen only a few times. The chain links TRBV5-5 to TRBJ1-4; TRBD1 agrees at 8 bases. The CDR3 contains 15 residues. Germline V CDR1 and CDR2: SGHKS, YYEKEE (reference sequence). V shed 1 base, J shed 5 bases, and the junction held 4 bases outside the gene matches. The CDR3 is CASSLKNRGNEKLFF. CDR3 in DNA: TGTGCCAGCAGCTTGAAAAACAGGGGGAATGAAAAACTGTTTTTT.

This clonotype was detected many times. This chain joins TRBV7-3 and TRBJ2-5; 8 nucleotides agree with TRBD1. In germline, CDR1 is SGHTA, CDR2 FQGTGA. V was pared by 6 bases and J by 4 bases, with 10 bases of the junction left unmatched. The CDR3 runs 15 residues. The CDR3 reads CASSDQGAKGETQYF. CDR3 sequence (DNA): TGTGCCAGCAGTGATCAGGGGGCAAAGGGAGAGACCCAGTACTTC.

Details on this clonotype: This sequence may be a read error, since a much larger clone differs from it by one base. The chain combines TRBV11-2 with TRBJ2-7; 10 nucleotides align to TRBD2. The germline gives CDR1 SGHAT, CDR2 FQNNGV. The CDR3 loop spans 15 amino acids. For the CDR3, the DNA is TGTGCCAGCAGCCCCCTAGCGGGAGAGGTCGACGAGCGGTACTTC. Protein product: CASSPLAGEVDERYF.

Points on this clonotype: A much larger clone differs from this one at a single base, so this may be a read error. The conserved final phenylalanine or tryptophan is absent from the CDR3, which likely points to a read error. The genes are TRBV7-6 and TRBJ2-7; D is ambiguous. Trimming removed 1 base from V and 5 bases from J, with 9 bases in between. Germline V gives CDR1 SGHVS, CDR2 FNYEAQ. This CDR3 has 13 residues. The CDR3 DNA reads TGTGCCAGCAGCTTAGAGATAGGGAACGAGCAGTACCTC. Protein: CASSLEIGNEQYL.

Concerning this clonotype itself: A much larger clone lies one base from this, so it may be a read error. The rearrangement links TRBV10-3 to TRBJ1-5; unclear D gene. The CDR3 covers 13 residues. Germline V gene data show CDR1 as ENHRY and CDR2 as SYGVKD. The CDR3 bases are TGTGCCAGCAGTTCCGGCAGTTATCAGCCCCAGCATTTT. As protein: CASSSGSYQPQHF.